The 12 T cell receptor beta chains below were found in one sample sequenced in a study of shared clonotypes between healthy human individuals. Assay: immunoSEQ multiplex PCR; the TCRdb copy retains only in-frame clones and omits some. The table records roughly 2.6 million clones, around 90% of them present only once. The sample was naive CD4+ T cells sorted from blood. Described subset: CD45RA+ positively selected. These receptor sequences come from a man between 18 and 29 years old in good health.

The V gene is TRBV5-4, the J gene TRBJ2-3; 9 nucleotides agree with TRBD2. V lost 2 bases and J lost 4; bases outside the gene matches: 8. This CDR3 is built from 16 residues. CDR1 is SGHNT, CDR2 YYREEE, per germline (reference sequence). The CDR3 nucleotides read TGTGCCAGCAGCTTAAAAGCGGGAGGTACCGCAGATACGCAGTATTTT. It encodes CASSLKAGGTADTQYF.

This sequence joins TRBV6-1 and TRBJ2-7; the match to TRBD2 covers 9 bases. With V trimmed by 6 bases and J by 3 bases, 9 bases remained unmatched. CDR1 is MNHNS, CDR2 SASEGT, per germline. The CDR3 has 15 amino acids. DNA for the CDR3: TGTGCCAGCAGGAGTGGCGGCGGGGGGGACTACGAGCAGTACTTC. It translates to CASRSGGGGDYEQYF.

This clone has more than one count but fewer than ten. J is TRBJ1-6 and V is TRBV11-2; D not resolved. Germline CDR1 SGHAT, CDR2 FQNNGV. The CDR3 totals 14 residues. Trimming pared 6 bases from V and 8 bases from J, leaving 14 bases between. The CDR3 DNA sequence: TGTGCCAGCAGAGGCGGATATGCGTATTCACCCCTCCACTTT. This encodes CASRGGYAYSPLHF.

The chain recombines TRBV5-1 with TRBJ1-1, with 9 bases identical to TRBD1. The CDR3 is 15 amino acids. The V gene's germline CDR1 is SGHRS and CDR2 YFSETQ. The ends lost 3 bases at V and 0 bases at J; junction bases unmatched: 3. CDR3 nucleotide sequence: TGCGCCAGCAGCTCCTGGGACAGGGTGAACACTGAAGCTTTCTTT. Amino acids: CASSSWDRVNTEAFF.

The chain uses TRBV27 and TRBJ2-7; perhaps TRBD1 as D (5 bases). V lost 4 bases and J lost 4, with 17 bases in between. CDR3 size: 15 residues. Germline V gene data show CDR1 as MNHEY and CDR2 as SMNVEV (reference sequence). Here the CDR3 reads CASSSLNRITYEQYF. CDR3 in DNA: TGTGCCAGCAGTTCGCTTAACAGGATCACGTACGAGCAGTACTTC.

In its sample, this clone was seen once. The CDR3 spells CATQGEGGNQPQHF. The CDR3, as DNA: TGTGCCACCCAAGGGGAGGGTGGCAATCAGCCCCAGCATTTT. The chain couples TRBV19 to TRBJ1-5, with D maybe TRBD1 (5 bases). In germline, CDR1 is LNHDA, CDR2 SQIVND (reference sequence). There are 14 residues in the CDR3. The V end was cut by 10 bases, the J end by 2 bases, with 15 bases between.

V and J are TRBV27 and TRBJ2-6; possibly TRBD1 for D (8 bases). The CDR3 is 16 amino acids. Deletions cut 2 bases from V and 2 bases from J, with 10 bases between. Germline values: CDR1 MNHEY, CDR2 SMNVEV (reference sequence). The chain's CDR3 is CASSLTGGAGANVLTF. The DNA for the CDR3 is TGTGCCAGCAGTTTAACAGGGGGGGCTGGGGCCAACGTCCTGACTTTC.

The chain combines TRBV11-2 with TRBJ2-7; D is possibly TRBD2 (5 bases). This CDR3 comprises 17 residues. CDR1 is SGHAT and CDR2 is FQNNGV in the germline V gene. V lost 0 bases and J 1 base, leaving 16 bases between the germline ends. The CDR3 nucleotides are TGTGCCAGCAGCTTAGAGCGCAGGTTCAGCGGATCCTACGAGCAGTACTTC. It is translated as CASSLERRFSGSYEQYF.

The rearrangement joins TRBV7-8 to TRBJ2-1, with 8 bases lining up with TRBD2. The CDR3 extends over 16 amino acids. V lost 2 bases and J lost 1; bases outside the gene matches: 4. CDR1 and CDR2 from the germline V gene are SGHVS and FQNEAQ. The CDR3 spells CASSLWGGGSYNEQFF. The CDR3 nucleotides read TGTGCCAGCAGCTTATGGGGCGGGGGGTCCTACAATGAGCAGTTCTTC. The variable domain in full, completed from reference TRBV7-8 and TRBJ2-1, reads GAGVSQSPRYKVAKRGQDVALRCDPISGHVSLFWYQQALGQGPEFLTYFQNEAQLDKSGLPSDRFFAERPEGSVSTLKIQRTQQEDSAVYLCASSLWGGGSYNEQFFGPGTRLTVL.

For the CDR3, the DNA is TGTGCCAGCAGTTCCGTACCGGGACAGCCAACTAATGAAAAACTGTTTTTT. This translates into CASSSVPGQPTNEKLFF. V gene TRBV28 combines with J gene TRBJ1-4, with 7 bases aligning to TRBD1. Germline V lookup: CDR1 MDHEN, CDR2 SYDVKM. CDR3 length: 17 amino acids. J was trimmed by 0 bases and V by 4 bases; bases with no gene match: 8.

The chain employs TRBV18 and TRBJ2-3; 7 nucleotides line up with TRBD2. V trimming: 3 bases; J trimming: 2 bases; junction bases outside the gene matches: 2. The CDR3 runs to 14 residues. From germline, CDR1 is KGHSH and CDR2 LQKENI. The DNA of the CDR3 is TGTGCCAGCTCACCCCTAGCGGACACAGATACGCAGTATTTT. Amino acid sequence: CASSPLADTDTQYF.

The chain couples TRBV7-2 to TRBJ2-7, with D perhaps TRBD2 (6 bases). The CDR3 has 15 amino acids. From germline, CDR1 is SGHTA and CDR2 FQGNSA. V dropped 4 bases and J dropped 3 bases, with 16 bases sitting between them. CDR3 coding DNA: TGTGCCAGCAGCTACGACCGGGACTTCTTCTACGAGCAGTACTTC. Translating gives CASSYDRDFFYEQYF.